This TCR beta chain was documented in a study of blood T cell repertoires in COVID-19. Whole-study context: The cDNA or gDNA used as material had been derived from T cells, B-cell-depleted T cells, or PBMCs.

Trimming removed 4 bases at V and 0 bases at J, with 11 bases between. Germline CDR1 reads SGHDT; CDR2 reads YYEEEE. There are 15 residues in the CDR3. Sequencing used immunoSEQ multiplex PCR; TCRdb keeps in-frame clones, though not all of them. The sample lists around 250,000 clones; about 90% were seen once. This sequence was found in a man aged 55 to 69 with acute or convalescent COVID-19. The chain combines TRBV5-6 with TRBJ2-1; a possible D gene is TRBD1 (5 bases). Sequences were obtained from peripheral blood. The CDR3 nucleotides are TGTGCCAGCAGCATGACAGTTAGCTCCTACAATGAGCAGTTCTTC. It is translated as CASSMTVSSYNEQFF.